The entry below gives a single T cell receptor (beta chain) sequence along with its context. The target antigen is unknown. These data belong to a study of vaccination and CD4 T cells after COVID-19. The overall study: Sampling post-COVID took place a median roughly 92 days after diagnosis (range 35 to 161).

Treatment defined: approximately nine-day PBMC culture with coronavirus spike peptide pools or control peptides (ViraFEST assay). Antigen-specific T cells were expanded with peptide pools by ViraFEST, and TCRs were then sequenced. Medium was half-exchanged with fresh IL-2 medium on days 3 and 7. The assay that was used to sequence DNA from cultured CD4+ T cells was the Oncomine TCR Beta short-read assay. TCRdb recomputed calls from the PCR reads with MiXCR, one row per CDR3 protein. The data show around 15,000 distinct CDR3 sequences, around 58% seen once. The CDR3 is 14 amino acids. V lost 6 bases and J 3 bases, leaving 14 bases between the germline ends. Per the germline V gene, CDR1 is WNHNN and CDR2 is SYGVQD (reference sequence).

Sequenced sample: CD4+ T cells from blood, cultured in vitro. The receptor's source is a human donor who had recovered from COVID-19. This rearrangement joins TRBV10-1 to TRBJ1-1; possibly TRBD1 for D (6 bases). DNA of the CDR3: TGCGCCAGCAGAGCCTACAGGGAGGACACTGAAGCTTTCTTT. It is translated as CASRAYREDTEAFF.